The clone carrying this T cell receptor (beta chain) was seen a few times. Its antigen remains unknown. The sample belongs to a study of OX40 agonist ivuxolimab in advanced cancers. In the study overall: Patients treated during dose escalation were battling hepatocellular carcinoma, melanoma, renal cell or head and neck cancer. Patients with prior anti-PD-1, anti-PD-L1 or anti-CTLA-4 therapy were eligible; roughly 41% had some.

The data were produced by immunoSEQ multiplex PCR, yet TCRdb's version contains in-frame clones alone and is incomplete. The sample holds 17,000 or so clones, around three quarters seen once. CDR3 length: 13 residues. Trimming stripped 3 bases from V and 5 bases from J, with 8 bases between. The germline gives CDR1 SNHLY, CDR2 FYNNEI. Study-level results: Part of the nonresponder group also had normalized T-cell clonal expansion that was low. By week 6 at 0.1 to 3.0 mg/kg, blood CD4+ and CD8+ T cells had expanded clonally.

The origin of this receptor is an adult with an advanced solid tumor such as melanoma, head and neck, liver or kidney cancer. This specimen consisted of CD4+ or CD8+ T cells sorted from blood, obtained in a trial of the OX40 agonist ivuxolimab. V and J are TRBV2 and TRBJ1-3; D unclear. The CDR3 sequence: CASSETGRNTIYF. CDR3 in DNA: TGTGCCAGCAGTGAGACGGGGAGAAACACCATATATTTT.